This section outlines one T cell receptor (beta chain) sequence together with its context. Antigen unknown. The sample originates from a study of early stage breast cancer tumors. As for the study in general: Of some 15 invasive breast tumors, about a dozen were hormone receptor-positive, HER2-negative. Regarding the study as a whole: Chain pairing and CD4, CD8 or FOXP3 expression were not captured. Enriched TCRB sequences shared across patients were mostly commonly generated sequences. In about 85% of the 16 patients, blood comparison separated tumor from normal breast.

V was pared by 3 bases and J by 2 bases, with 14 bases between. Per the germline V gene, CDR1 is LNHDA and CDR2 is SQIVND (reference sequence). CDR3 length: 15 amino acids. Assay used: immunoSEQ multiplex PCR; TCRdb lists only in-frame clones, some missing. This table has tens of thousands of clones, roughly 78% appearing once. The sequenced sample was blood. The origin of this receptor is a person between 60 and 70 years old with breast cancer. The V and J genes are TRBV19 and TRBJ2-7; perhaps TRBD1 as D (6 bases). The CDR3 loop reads CASSIGTGPAYEQYF. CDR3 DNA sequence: TGTGCCAGTAGTATTGGTACAGGGCCAGCCTACGAGCAGTACTTC.